This entry describes one T cell receptor (beta chain). The data belong to a study of technical replicates of blood from a handful of donors. Produced via immunoSEQ multiplex PCR; TCRdb's table is partial and in-frame only. Counted here are roughly 87,000 clones, 91% occurring once; the ten biggest clones make up approximately 0.41%. This CDR3 spans 15 amino acids. V dropped 0 bases and J dropped 3; count of bases not matched to a gene: 4. CDR1 is PRHDT and CDR2 is FYEKMQ in the germline V gene (reference sequence). Sequenced: T cells isolated from PBMCs. This receptor was identified in a human donor in good health. The V call is TRBV13, the J call TRBJ2-7; 8 bases are shared with TRBD2. CDR3: CASSLGASGYYEQYF. The CDR3 region has the DNA TGTGCCAGCAGCTTAGGGGCTAGCGGGTACTACGAGCAGTACTTC.